This TCR beta chain was documented in a study of low-dose radiotherapy and immunotherapy resistance in tumors. Regarding time point: after trial treatment. This sample's treatment: LDRT plus nivolumab, ipilimumab, low-dose cyclophosphamide and aspirin (RACIN trial). TRAV and TRBV primers primed cDNA for both TCRalpha and TCRbeta. TCRs were amplified for approximately 21 PCR cycles with a constant-region primer and V-primer adapter. TCRdb independently ran MiXCR on the reads; one entry per CDR3 protein. The data hold fewer than 50,000 distinct CDR3 sequences, with less than 30% observed a single time. This clonotype appeared many times. This CDR3 contains 15 residues. Germline CDR1 reads LGHDT; CDR2 reads YNNKEL (reference sequence). V lost 0 bases and J lost 4, with 12 bases in between.

This chain connects TRBV3-1 to TRBJ1-2, with unresolved D. The sequences come from PBMCs, collected after low-dose radiotherapy plus immunotherapy. This sequence was found in a male donor with prostate cancer. CDR3 coding DNA: TGTGCCAGCAGCCAAGATGTACGGGGAGTCTATGGCTACACCTTC. Translation gives CASSQDVRGVYGYTF.